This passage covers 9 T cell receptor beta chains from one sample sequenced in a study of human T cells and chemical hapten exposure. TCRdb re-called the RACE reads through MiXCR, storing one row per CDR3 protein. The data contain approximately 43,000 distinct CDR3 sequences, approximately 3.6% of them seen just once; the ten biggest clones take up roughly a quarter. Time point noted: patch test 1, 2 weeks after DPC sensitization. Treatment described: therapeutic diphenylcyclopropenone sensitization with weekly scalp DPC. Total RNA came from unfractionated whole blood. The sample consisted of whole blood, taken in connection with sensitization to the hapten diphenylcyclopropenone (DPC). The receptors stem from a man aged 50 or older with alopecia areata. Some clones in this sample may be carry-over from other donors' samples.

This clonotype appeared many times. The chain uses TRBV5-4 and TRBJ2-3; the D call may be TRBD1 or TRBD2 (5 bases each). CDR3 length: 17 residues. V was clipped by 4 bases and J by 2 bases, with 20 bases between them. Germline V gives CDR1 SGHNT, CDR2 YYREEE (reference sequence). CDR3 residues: CASSPPMGETHTDTQYF. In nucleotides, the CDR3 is TGTGCCAGCAGCCCCCCTATGGGGGAGACCCACACAGATACGCAGTATTTT.

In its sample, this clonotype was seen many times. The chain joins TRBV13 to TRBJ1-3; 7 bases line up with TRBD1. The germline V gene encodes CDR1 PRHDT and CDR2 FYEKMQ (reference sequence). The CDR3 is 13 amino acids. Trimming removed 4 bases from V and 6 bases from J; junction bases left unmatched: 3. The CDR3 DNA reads TGTGCCAGCAGCTCGACAGGGTTAAACACCATATATTTT. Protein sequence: CASSSTGLNTIYF.

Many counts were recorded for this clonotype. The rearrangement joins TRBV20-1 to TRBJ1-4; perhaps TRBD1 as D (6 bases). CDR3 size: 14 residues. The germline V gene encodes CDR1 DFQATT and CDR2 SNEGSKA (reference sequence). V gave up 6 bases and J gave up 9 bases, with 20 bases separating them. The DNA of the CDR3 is TGCAGTGCCCCTCGACAGGCCTCAGACAAAAAACTGTTTTTT. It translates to CSAPRQASDKKLFF.

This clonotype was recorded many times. The CDR3 loop is CSVSNTGTDTQYF. In nucleotides, the CDR3 is TGCAGCGTTTCTAACACTGGCACAGATACGCAGTATTTT. This chain uses TRBV29-1 with TRBJ2-3; unclear D gene. The V end was cut by 5 bases, the J end by 1 base, with 10 bases between. The CDR3 consists of 13 residues. The germline V gene has CDR1 SQVTM and CDR2 ANQGSEA.

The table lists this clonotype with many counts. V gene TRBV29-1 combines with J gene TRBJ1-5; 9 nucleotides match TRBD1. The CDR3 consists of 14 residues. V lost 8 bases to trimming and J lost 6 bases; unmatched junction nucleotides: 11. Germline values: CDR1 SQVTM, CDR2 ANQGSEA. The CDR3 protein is CSTSTGTGFQPQHF. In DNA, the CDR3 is TGCAGCACCAGTACCGGGACAGGGTTTCAGCCCCAGCATTTT.

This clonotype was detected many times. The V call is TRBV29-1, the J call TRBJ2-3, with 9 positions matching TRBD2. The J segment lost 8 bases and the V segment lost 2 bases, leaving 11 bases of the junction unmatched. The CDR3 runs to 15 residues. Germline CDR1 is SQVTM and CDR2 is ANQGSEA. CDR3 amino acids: CSVELISGSGGTQYF. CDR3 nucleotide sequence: TGCAGCGTTGAATTGATTAGCGGGAGCGGAGGTACGCAGTATTTT.

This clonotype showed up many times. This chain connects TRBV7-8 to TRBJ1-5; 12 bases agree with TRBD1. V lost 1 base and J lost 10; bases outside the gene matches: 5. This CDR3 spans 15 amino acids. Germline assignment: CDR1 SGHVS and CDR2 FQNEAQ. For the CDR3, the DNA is TGTGCCAGCAGCTTAGTAGGGACAGGGGGCCATCCCCAGCATTTT. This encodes CASSLVGTGGHPQHF.

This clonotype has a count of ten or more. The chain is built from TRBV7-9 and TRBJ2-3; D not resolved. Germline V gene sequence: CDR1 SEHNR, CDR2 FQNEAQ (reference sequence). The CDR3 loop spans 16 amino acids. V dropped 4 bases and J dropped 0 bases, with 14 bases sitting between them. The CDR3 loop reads CASSSKTPTSTDTQYF. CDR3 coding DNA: TGTGCCAGCAGCTCAAAGACACCCACTAGCACAGATACGCAGTATTTT.

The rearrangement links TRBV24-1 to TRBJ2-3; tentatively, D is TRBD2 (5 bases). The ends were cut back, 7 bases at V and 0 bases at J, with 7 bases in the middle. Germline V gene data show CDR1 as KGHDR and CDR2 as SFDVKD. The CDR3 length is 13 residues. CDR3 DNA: TGTGCCACCAGGGACTCGAGCACAGATACGCAGTATTTT. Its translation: CATRDSSTDTQYF.